Below are 18 T cell receptor beta chains sequenced from a single sample in a study of cytomegalovirus exposure and HLA in healthy donors. Only in-frame clones appear in the TCRdb table, and some are missing; sequencing was by immunoSEQ multiplex PCR. Altogether 250,000 to 300,000 clones are present, about 90% being singletons, with the ten largest covering 0.37%. The sequenced sample consisted of PBMCs. Receptor source: a young woman in good health and CMV-seronegative.

The rearrangement links TRBV29-1 to TRBJ2-7, with D possibly matching TRBD2 (5 bases). Deletions cut 2 bases from V and 1 base from J, with 9 bases between. This CDR3 is built from 13 residues. Germline V gives CDR1 SQVTM, CDR2 ANQGSEA. The CDR3 here is CSVETGGSYEQYF. The CDR3 bases are TGCAGCGTTGAAACGGGCGGGTCCTACGAGCAGTACTTC.

The rearrangement uses TRBV9 and TRBJ2-5, with a weak D call TRBD1 (5 bases). The CDR3 is made up of 15 amino acids. Trimming pared 0 bases from V and 1 base from J, leaving 10 bases between. Germline CDR1 is SGDLS and CDR2 is YYNGEE. The CDR3 nucleotides are TGTGCCAGCAGCGTAGGGGGCTTCCTCCAAGAGACCCAGTACTTC. Its translation is CASSVGGFLQETQYF.

This sequence joins TRBV27 and TRBJ1-6; possibly TRBD1 for D (5 bases). V was shortened by 1 base and J by 2 bases, with 6 bases between the two germline ends. Germline-derived CDR1 and CDR2 are MNHEY and SMNVEV (reference sequence). The CDR3 runs 15 residues. The CDR3 nucleotides are TGTGCCAGCAGTTTATGGGGGGCCTATAATTCACCCCTCCACTTT. This sequence encodes CASSLWGAYNSPLHF.

This sequence joins TRBV19 and TRBJ1-5, with 9 bases matching TRBD1. Germline lookup yields CDR1 LNHDA and CDR2 SQIVND (reference sequence). Unmatched junction bases numbered 4, after V lost 5 bases and J lost 2 bases. This CDR3 spans 15 amino acids. CDR3 sequence: CASSSGQGGNQPQHF. Here the CDR3 DNA reads TGTGCCAGTAGTTCGGGACAGGGTGGCAATCAGCCCCAGCATTTT.

The rearrangement joins TRBV11-2 to TRBJ1-5, with D perhaps TRBD1 (6 bases). Germline-derived CDR1 and CDR2 are SGHAT and FQNNGV. CDR3 length: 15 residues. V gave up 5 bases and J gave up 7 bases, with 18 bases separating them. CDR3 DNA: TGTGCCAGCAGCCGATCGGGGGGGCTGGAACAGCCCCAGCATTTT. Its protein product is CASSRSGGLEQPQHF.

This sequence joins TRBV6-5 and TRBJ1-1, with 7 bases aligning to TRBD1. After removal of 4 bases from V and 1 base from J, the junction contained 3 bases not matched to a gene. The CDR3 spans 14 residues. Per the germline V gene, CDR1 is MNHEY and CDR2 is SVGAGI. CDR3 region: CASSSTGTNTEAFF. In DNA form, the CDR3 reads TGTGCCAGCAGTTCGACAGGGACGAACACTGAAGCTTTCTTT.

The chain employs TRBV10-1 and TRBJ1-5; TRBD1 matches 9 bases. The junction had 5 bases not matched to a gene; V was cut back by 11 bases and J by 0 bases. Germline values: CDR1 WNHNN, CDR2 SYGVQD (reference sequence). The CDR3 length is 14 residues. CDR3 amino acids: CAGGDRDSNQPQHF. The CDR3, as DNA: TGCGCCGGGGGGGACAGGGATAGCAATCAGCCCCAGCATTTT.

J is TRBJ2-7 and V is TRBV2; 12 bases are shared with TRBD2. This CDR3 comprises 16 residues. Germline V CDR1 and CDR2: SNHLY, FYNNEI. Trimming at V came to 5 bases and at J to 6 bases, leaving 11 bases not matched to a gene. This CDR3 is CASSRTPSGGAVEQYV. In DNA form, the CDR3 reads TGTGCCAGCAGTCGAACCCCTAGCGGGGGGGCCGTCGAGCAGTACGTC.

The rearrangement links TRBV9 to TRBJ2-7; maybe TRBD2 (6 bases). The germline V and J ends were trimmed by 4 bases and 7 bases, with 15 bases remaining between them. The germline CDR1 and CDR2 sequences are SGDLS and YYNGEE. This CDR3 has 13 amino acids. The CDR3 protein is CASSPGLGGEQYV. The CDR3, as DNA: TGTGCCAGCAGCCCAGGTCTTGGAGGGGAGCAGTACGTC.

The chain uses TRBV6-4 and TRBJ2-2; TRBD2 aligns across 12 bases. Per the germline V gene, CDR1 is MRHNA and CDR2 is SNTAGT. The CDR3 runs to 17 residues. J lost 0 bases, V lost 6 bases, and 5 bases had no gene match. The CDR3 bases are TGTGCCAGCAGCCGACTAGCGGGGGCTGCGAACACCGGGGAGCTGTTTTTT. This encodes CASSRLAGAANTGELFF.

The chain links TRBV5-6 to TRBJ1-6, with 7 bases matching TRBD1. The J segment lost 0 bases and the V segment lost 1 base, leaving 1 base of the junction unmatched. Germline CDR1 SGHDT, CDR2 YYEEEE. The CDR3 covers 16 residues. CDR3 sequence (DNA): TGTGCCAGCAGCTTGAGGGGGCACTCCTATAATTCACCCCTCCACTTT. This translates into CASSLRGHSYNSPLHF. Filled out from reference TRBV5-6 and TRBJ1-6, the complete variable domain reads DAGVTQSPTHLIKTRGQQVTLRCSPKSGHDTVSWYQQALGQGPQFIFQYYEEEERQRGNFPDRFSGHQFPNYSSELNVNALLLGDSALYLCASSLRGHSYNSPLHFGNGTRLTVT.

This clone was detected a few times. The V call is TRBV29-1, the J call TRBJ2-7, with 7 positions matching TRBD2. This CDR3 spans 12 amino acids. Germline assignment: CDR1 SQVTM and CDR2 ANQGSEA. With V trimmed by 4 bases and J by 4 bases, 4 bases remained unmatched. CDR3 region: CSVVQRGYEQYV. CDR3 sequence (DNA): TGCAGCGTTGTCCAGCGGGGATACGAGCAGTACGTC.

Note on this clone: Distinct nucleotide sequences in the sample also encode this CDR3. The V and J genes are TRBV5-1 and TRBJ1-1, with TRBD1 matching 7 bases. The J segment lost 0 bases and the V segment lost 4 bases, leaving 6 bases of the junction unmatched. Germline values: CDR1 SGHRS, CDR2 YFSETQ. CDR3 size: 15 residues. Written as DNA, the CDR3 is TGCGCCAGCAGCCCCTGGACAGGAGTGAACACTGAAGCTTTCTTT. It translates to CASSPWTGVNTEAFF.

The chain has TRBV6-1 and TRBJ2-1, with 8 bases matching TRBD2. The CDR3 totals 15 residues. From germline, CDR1 is MNHNS and CDR2 SASEGT. The V and J ends lost 7 bases and 8 bases, in that order; junction bases with no gene match: 13. The CDR3 sequence: CASTLLRGGGDEQFF. DNA for the CDR3: TGTGCCAGCACCCTGCTCCGGGGGGGCGGTGATGAGCAGTTCTTC.

The genes are TRBV7-3 and TRBJ2-1, with TRBD2 matching over 12 bases. Germline V lookup: CDR1 SGHTA, CDR2 FQGTGA. The length of the CDR3 is 16 residues. The J segment lost 5 bases and the V segment lost 2 bases, leaving 4 bases of the junction unmatched. CDR3 coding DNA: TGTGCCAGCAGCTTATCCGGACTAGCGGGAAACAATGAGCAGTTCTTC. This codes for CASSLSGLAGNNEQFF.

The chain combines TRBV28 with TRBJ2-7, with unresolved D. This CDR3 comprises 14 residues. Germline CDR1 MDHEN, CDR2 SYDVKM. The CDR3 spells CVSSSTRISYEQYV. The DNA of the CDR3 is TGTGTCAGCAGTTCGACGCGGATCTCCTACGAGCAGTACGTC.

There are a few counts of this clone. V gene TRBV11-3 combines with J gene TRBJ2-7; TRBD2 might be the D (6 bases). V lost 5 bases to trimming and J lost 4 bases, with 12 bases between them. In germline, CDR1 is SGHNT, CDR2 YENEEA. CDR3 length equals 13 residues. The CDR3 is CASSARTTYEQYF. The CDR3, as DNA: TGTGCCAGCAGCGCTCGGACTACGTACGAGCAGTACTTC.

CDR3 protein: CASSFRGAGFVGELFF. The CDR3 nucleotides are TGTGCCAGCAGTTTTCGGGGGGCTGGTTTTGTCGGGGAGCTGTTTTTT. This sequence joins TRBV28 and TRBJ2-2, with D tentatively TRBD2 (7 bases). The CDR3 spans 16 residues. The V and J ends lost 3 bases and 7 bases respectively, with 18 bases between them. CDR1 and CDR2 (germline): MDHEN, SYDVKM. The whole variable domain, remainder taken from reference TRBV28 and TRBJ2-2, is DVKVTQSSRYLVKRTGEKVFLECVQDMDHENMFWYRQDPGLGLRLIYFSYDVKMKEKGDIPEGYSVSREKKERFSLILESASTNQTSMYLCASSFRGAGFVGELFFGEGSRLTVL.